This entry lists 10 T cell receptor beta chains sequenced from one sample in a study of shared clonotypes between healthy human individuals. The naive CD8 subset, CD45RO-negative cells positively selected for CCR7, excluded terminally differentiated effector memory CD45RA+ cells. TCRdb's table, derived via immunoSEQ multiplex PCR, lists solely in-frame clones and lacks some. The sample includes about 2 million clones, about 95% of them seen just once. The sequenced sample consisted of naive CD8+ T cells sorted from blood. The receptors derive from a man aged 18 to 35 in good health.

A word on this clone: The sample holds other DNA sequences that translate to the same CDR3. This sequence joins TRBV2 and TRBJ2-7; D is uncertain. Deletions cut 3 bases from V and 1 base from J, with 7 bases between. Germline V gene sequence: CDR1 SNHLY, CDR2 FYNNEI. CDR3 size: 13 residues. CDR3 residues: CASSDWGSYEQYF. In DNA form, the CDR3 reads TGTGCCAGCAGTGATTGGGGATCCTACGAGCAGTACTTC.

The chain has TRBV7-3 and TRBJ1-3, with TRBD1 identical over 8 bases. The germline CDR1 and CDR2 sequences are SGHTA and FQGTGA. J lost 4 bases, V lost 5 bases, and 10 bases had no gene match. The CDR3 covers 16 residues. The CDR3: CASSPSLQGAGNTIYF. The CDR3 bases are TGTGCCAGCAGCCCCAGCCTTCAGGGGGCAGGAAACACCATATATTTT. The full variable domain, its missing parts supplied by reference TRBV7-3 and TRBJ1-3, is GAGVSQTPSNKVTEKGKYVELRCDPISGHTALYWYRQSLGQGPEFLIYFQGTGAADDSGLPNDRFFAVRPEGSVSTLKIQRTERGDSAVYLCASSPSLQGAGNTIYFGEGSWLTVV.

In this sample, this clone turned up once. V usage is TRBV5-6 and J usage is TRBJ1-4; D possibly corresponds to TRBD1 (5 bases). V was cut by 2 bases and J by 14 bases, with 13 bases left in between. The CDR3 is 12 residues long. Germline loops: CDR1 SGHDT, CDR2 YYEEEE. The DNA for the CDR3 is TGTGCCAGCAGCTTCGGGACGGACCGCCTGTTTTTT. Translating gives CASSFGTDRLFF.

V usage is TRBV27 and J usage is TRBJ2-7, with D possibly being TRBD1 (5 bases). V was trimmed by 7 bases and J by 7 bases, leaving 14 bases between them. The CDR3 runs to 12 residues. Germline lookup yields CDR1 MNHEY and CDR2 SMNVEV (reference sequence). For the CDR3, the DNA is TGTGCCAGCACTGACAGTCGCGATGAGCAGTACTTC. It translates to CASTDSRDEQYF.

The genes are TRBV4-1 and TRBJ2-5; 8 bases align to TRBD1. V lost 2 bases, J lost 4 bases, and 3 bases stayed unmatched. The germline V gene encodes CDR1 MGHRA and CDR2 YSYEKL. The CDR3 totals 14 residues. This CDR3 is CASSQQTGVETQYF. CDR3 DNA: TGCGCCAGCAGCCAACAGACAGGGGTAGAGACCCAGTACTTC.

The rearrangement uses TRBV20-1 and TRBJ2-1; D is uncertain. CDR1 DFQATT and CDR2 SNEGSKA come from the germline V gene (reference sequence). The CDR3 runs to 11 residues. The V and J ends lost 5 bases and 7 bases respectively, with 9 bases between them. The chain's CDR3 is CSAPDTNEQFF. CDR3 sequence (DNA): TGCAGTGCTCCCGACACGAATGAGCAGTTCTTC.

The CDR3: CASSFPGTDYGYTF. The CDR3 DNA reads as TGTGCCAGCAGTTTCCCTGGAACGGACTATGGCTACACCTTC. The chain employs TRBV28 and TRBJ1-2; no clear D gene. Germline V CDR1 and CDR2: MDHEN, SYDVKM. Trimming shortened V by 3 bases and J by 3 bases, and 11 bases separated the two germline ends. This CDR3 spans 14 amino acids.

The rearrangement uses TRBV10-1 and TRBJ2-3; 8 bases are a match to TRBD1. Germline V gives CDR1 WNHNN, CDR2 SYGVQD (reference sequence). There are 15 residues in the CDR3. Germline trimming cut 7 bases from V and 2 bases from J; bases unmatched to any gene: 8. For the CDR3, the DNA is TGCGCCAGCACCGACCGGACAGGGATCACAGATACGCAGTATTTT. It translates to CASTDRTGITDTQYF.

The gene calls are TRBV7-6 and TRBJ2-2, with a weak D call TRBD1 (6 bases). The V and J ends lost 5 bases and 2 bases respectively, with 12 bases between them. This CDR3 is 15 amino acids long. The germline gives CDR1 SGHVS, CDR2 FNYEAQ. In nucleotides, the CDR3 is TGTGCCAGCAGCGCCGGGACACCCAACACCGGGGAGCTGTTTTTT. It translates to CASSAGTPNTGELFF.

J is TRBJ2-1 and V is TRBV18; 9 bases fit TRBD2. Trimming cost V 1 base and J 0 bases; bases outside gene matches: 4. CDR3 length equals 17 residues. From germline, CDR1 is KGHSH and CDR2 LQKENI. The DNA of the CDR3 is TGTGCCAGCTCACCACAATTTAGCGGGGGCTCCTACAATGAGCAGTTCTTC. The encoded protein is CASSPQFSGGSYNEQFF.